The 5 T cell receptor beta chains listed next were all sequenced from one sample in a study of T cells in Graves' hyperthyroidism and ophthalmopathy. From RNA transcripts, TCR beta CDR3 regions were amplified. First-round RT-PCR targeting the TCR CDR3 was performed with the HTBI primer set. In TCRdb, the multiplex PCR reads were re-called with MiXCR into one record per CDR3 protein. The sample consists of approximately 600,000 distinct CDR3 sequences, under 25% of them appearing once. The sample comprised blood. All receptors come from a man between 25 and 39 years old with Graves' ophthalmopathy.

The rearrangement uses TRBV19 and TRBJ2-7, with D possibly matching TRBD1 (5 bases). Trimming took 6 bases from V and 2 from J, leaving 11 bases between them. CDR1 and CDR2 (germline): LNHDA, SQIVND (reference sequence). This CDR3 comprises 13 residues. CDR3 coding DNA: TGTGCCAGTAGGGCCCCCAGGGCCTACGAGCAGTACTTC. Protein: CASRAPRAYEQYF.

This clonotype was counted between two and nine times. The chain links TRBV20-1 to TRBJ2-7; 10 bases line up with TRBD2. This CDR3 is 14 amino acids long. V was clipped by 6 bases and J by 2 bases; unmatched bases: 7. CDR1 is DFQATT, CDR2 SNEGSKA, per germline (reference sequence). The DNA for the CDR3 is TGCAGTGCCGCGCTAGCGGGAGTTCCCTACGAGCAGTACTTC. Residues: CSAALAGVPYEQYF.

CDR3 sequence reads: CSVGRVLNTEAFF. In DNA form, the CDR3 reads TGCAGCGTTGGTAGGGTCCTGAACACTGAAGCTTTCTTT. The rearrangement joins TRBV29-1 to TRBJ1-1; D ambiguous. Trimming pared 4 bases from V and 0 bases from J, leaving 9 bases between. The CDR3 spans 13 residues. CDR1 and CDR2 (germline): SQVTM, ANQGSEA. The full variable domain, completed using reference TRBV29-1 and TRBJ1-1, is SAVISQKPSRDICQRGTSLTIQCQVDSQVTMMFWYRQQPGQSLTLIATANQGSEATYESGFVIDKFPISRPNLTFSTLTVSNMSPEDSSIYLCSVGRVLNTEAFFGQGTRLTVV.

This clonotype was detected a few times. V usage is TRBV20-1 and J usage is TRBJ2-1, with D maybe TRBD1 (6 bases). This CDR3 is 11 amino acids long. The ends were cut back, 6 bases at V and 7 bases at J, with 10 bases in the middle. Germline values: CDR1 DFQATT, CDR2 SNEGSKA (reference sequence). The CDR3: CSAGARNEQFF. DNA of the CDR3: TGCAGTGCGGGGGCTCGGAATGAGCAGTTCTTC.

The V call is TRBV12-3 or TRBV12-4, the J call TRBJ2-7, with D possibly being TRBD1 (6 bases). The V and J ends lost 6 bases and 6 bases respectively, with 21 bases between them. The CDR3 has 15 amino acids. The CDR3 is CASSLTHQGQPEQYF. CDR3 DNA sequence: TGTGCCAGCAGCCTCACTCACCAGGGGCAGCCCGAGCAGTACTTC.